This TCR beta chain was found in a study of metastatic and nonmetastatic thyroid tumors. Comments on this clone: Its matching antigen is unknown. A much bigger clone sits one base away, suggesting this may be a read error.

Whole-study results and caveats: Reports indicated that malignant thyroid tumors showed significantly higher TCR beta diversity than benign nodules did, in blood and tumor.

Every patient underwent thyroid surgery untreated. Germline assignment: CDR1 MDHEN and CDR2 SYDVKM. The CDR3 extends over 13 amino acids. Trimming took 7 bases from V and 4 from J, leaving 12 bases between them. From the PCR reads, TCRdb re-called clones with MiXCR. The table shows 30,000 to 35,000 clones, with 30% occurring only once. The TCR comes from a female donor with papillary thyroid cancer or a benign thyroid nodule (not recorded which). Some clones in this sample may be carry-over from other donors' samples. The rearrangement joins TRBV28 to TRBJ2-3; the D gene is possibly TRBD2 (5 bases). The material sequenced was blood. CDR3 sequence (DNA): TGTGCCAGCATTCCCCCGAGGGCAGATACGCAGTATTTT. It is translated as CASIPPRADTQYF.